A single T cell receptor (beta chain) is shown here with its context. V was trimmed by 11 bases and J by 4 bases, leaving 18 bases between them. The CDR3 length is 13 residues. Germline-derived CDR1 and CDR2 are SNHLY and FYNNEI. This entry comes from a study of CD8 T cells in Susac syndrome. With random hexamers, 0.5 to 1 ug RNA was reverse transcribed. TCRdb redid the calling of the immunoSEQ multiplex PCR reads with MiXCR, one entry per CDR3 protein. The table has approximately 210,000 distinct CDR3 sequences, less than 95% seen once; the top ten hold approximately 0.15%. Sequencing used CD4+ T cells from PBMCs. The receptor's source is a human donor with Susac syndrome. V usage is TRBV2 and J usage is TRBJ2-7; D possibly corresponds to TRBD1 (6 bases). In DNA form, the CDR3 reads TGTGCCTCATACTCCGAGGGACAATACGAGCAGTACTTC. It yields the protein CASYSEGQYEQYF.